The sample holds a few counts of the clone carrying this T cell receptor beta chain. This specimen comes from a study of blood T cell repertoires in COVID-19. The protocol was immunoSEQ multiplex PCR, while the TCRdb copy is restricted to in-frame clones and leaves out a portion. The repertoire has roughly 280,000 clones, around 88% of them found once; the top ten carry over 1.5%. The germline V gene has CDR1 ENHRY and CDR2 SYGVKD. With 10 bases clipped from V and 3 bases from J, the junction kept 18 bases outside the gene matches. CDR3 size: 18 residues. This rearrangement joins TRBV10-3 to TRBJ2-6; TRBD1 matches at 7 bases. The sequenced material came from peripheral blood. This TCR was sampled from a man aged 25-45 years with active or convalescent COVID-19. This CDR3 reads CATTVIGGDLGGANVLTF. CDR3 DNA: TGTGCCACGACCGTCATAGGGGGCGATTTAGGTGGGGCCAACGTCCTGACTTTC.